The clone carrying this T cell receptor (beta chain) was counted between two and nine times. The data are from a study of OX40 agonist ivuxolimab in advanced cancers. Study information: The diagnoses of dose-escalation patients were hepatocellular carcinoma, melanoma, renal cell or head and neck cancer. Prior checkpoint blockade (anti-PD-1, anti-PD-L1 or anti-CTLA-4) was permitted; roughly 40% had it.

Assay used: immunoSEQ multiplex PCR; TCRdb lists only in-frame clones, some missing. Of 65,000 to 95,000 clones listed, about 91% were seen once; the top ten hold roughly 0.8%. The CDR3 loop spans 15 amino acids. V gave up 2 bases and J gave up 6 bases, with 14 bases separating them. CDR1 and CDR2 (germline): MNHEY, SMNVEV (reference sequence). The specimen comprised CD4+ or CD8+ T cells sorted from blood, sampled in a trial of the OX40 agonist ivuxolimab. The chain carries TRBV27 and TRBJ1-5; D may be TRBD1 (6 bases). This sequence was found in an adult with an advanced solid tumor such as melanoma, head and neck, liver or kidney cancer. In nucleotides, the CDR3 is TGTGCCAGCAGTTTAGAGGGGGTATTGGTTCAGCCCCAGCATTTT. The encoded protein is CASSLEGVLVQPQHF.